This T cell receptor beta chain was recovered during a study of patients and donors after allogeneic stem cell transplantation (dated by TCRdb to the early 2020s). As regards this clonotype: This receptor's antigen is unknown. No base quality information exists; no much larger clone differs at one position.

Library preparation was by RT-PCR. Sequencing took place on a NextSeq 550. TCRdb ran its own pipeline on the public reads, namely fastp trimming at Q25 and MiXCR clone calling, and kept in-frame beta chains. Every CDR3 protein is listed once, alongside the most common genes and DNA of its rows. The sample table records approximately 150,000 distinct CDR3 sequences; about 40% of these occur just once. The leading ten clones occupy 40% to 55% of the sample. Including cysteine and phenylalanine, the CDR3 has 15 amino acids. The retained sequence is limited to the CDR3, 45 bases, with the frame set at the first base. The junction carries 16 bases between V and J, which are trimmed by 3 bases and 6 bases respectively. CDR1 is given as ENHRY and CDR2 as SYGVKD, both from the germline V gene.

The sequence was collected from a human donor who was either an allogeneic HSCT recipient or a stem cell or donor lymphocyte infusion donor (not recorded which). It is not recorded whose cells these are; they may come from a transplant donor. This chain is built from TRBV10-3 and TRBJ2-3, with a tentative D gene TRBD2 over 5 matching bases. Sequencing was carried out using blood, either unsorted or a sorted T cell fraction (not recorded which). The DNA sequence is given as TGTGCCATCAGTGAACTGGGAAGGAGGCCGGATACGCAGTATTTT. Translated, it gives CAISELGRRPDTQYF.